Presented here are 3 T cell receptor beta chains from one specimen sequenced in a study of vaccination and CD4 T cells after COVID-19. Regarding treatment: approximately nine-day PBMC culture with coronavirus spike peptide pools or control peptides (ViraFEST assay). Antigens for these TCRs are unknown. Sequenced with the Oncomine TCR Beta short-read assay was DNA taken from cultured CD4+ T cells. TCRdb reprocessed the PCR reads with MiXCR, giving one entry per CDR3 protein. The sample has about 19,000 distinct CDR3 sequences; 80% are singletons. Sequencing was performed on CD4+ T cells from blood, cultured in vitro, taken after SARS-CoV-2 vaccination. The receptors shown here come from a human donor who received a COVID-19 vaccine.

V usage is TRBV19 and J usage is TRBJ1-3; D unclear. Germline V gives CDR1 LNHDA, CDR2 SQIVND (reference sequence). The CDR3 is made up of 13 amino acids. V was clipped by 5 bases and J by 3 bases, with 8 bases between them. The CDR3 nucleotides read TGTGCCAGTAGTCCCCGAGGTGGAAACACCATATATTTT. This sequence encodes CASSPRGGNTIYF. Complete variable domain (other parts from reference TRBV19 and TRBJ1-3): DGGITQSPKYLFRKEGQNVTLSCEQNLNHDAMYWYRQDPGQGLRLIYYSQIVNDFQKGDIAEGYSVSREKKESFPLTVTSAQKNPTAFYLCASSPRGGNTIYFGEGSWLTVV.

This chain links TRBV15 with TRBJ1-3; D gene uncertain. CDR1 and CDR2 (germline): LNHNV, YYDKDF (reference sequence). The germline V and J ends were trimmed by 1 base and 0 bases, with 10 bases remaining between them. The CDR3 is 16 residues long. The DNA for the CDR3 is TGTGCCACCAGCAGAGTCGGGCTCCTCTCTGGAAACACCATATATTTT. Amino acid sequence: CATSRVGLLSGNTIYF. The full variable domain, in which reference TRBV15 and TRBJ1-3 provide the parts outside the CDR3, is DAMVIQNPRYQVTQFGKPVTLSCSQTLNHNVMYWYQQKSSQAPKLLFHYYDKDFNNEADTPDNFQSRRPNTSFCFLDIRSPGLGDTAMYLCATSRVGLLSGNTIYFGEGSWLTVV.

Only a few counts were recorded for this clonotype. The chain employs TRBV30 and TRBJ2-7; the match to TRBD1 covers 10 bases. This CDR3 is built from 15 residues. CDR1 GTSNPN and CDR2 SVGIG come from the germline V gene (reference sequence). V trimming: 0 bases; J trimming: 3 bases; junction bases outside the gene matches: 5. The CDR3 reads CAWSVRDRGIYEQYF. For the CDR3, the DNA is TGTGCCTGGAGTGTACGGGACAGGGGAATCTACGAGCAGTACTTC.